Each of the 24 T cell receptor beta chains below was sequenced from the same sample in a study of memory CD4+ T cells and cytomegalovirus serostatus. The sort gate was single viable CD3+CD4+CD8-CD45RO+ cells for memory CD4+ T cells. Measured with immunoSEQ multiplex PCR; TCRdb has only the in-frame clones, and not every one. There are some 35,000 clones in the sample; 70% to 80% occur only once, and roughly 5.7% lies in the top ten. Sequenced: memory CD4+ T cells from blood. The source of these receptors is an adult in good health and CMV-seropositive.

The chain uses TRBV18 and TRBJ1-4; D remains unclear. V was shortened by 6 bases and J by 6 bases, with 8 bases between the two germline ends. The CDR3 spans 12 residues. Germline CDR1 is KGHSH and CDR2 is LQKENI. The CDR3 nucleotides read TGTGCCAGCTCTGGCCCTGATGAAAAACTGTTTTTT. Its protein product is CASSGPDEKLFF.

The chain combines TRBV18 with TRBJ1-2; weak D call: TRBD1 (5 bases). V dropped 4 bases and J dropped 4 bases, with 19 bases sitting between them. From germline, CDR1 is KGHSH and CDR2 LQKENI. The CDR3 totals 16 residues. CDR3 in DNA: TGTGCCAGCTCACAAAACCAGGGAGGAGATAGCTATGGCTACACCTTC. Its translation: CASSQNQGGDSYGYTF.

The rearrangement links TRBV27 to TRBJ2-3; unclear D gene. V lost 2 bases and J lost 4, with 7 bases in between. Germline values: CDR1 MNHEY, CDR2 SMNVEV (reference sequence). This CDR3 has 13 amino acids. CDR3 in amino acids: CASSLQIADTQYF. The CDR3 DNA sequence: TGTGCCAGCAGTTTACAAATAGCAGATACGCAGTATTTT.

The chain couples TRBV19 to TRBJ2-2; TRBD2 might be the D (6 bases). CDR3 size: 15 residues. V was shortened by 4 bases and J by 4 bases, with 13 bases between the two germline ends. Germline CDR1 reads LNHDA; CDR2 reads SQIVND (reference sequence). The CDR3 loop is CASSRGSAGTGELFF. The CDR3 nucleotides are TGTGCCAGTAGTAGGGGGTCAGCGGGCACCGGGGAGCTGTTTTTT.

V and J are TRBV7-9 and TRBJ2-2; D might be TRBD1 (7 bases). The CDR3 contains 16 residues. Germline V lookup: CDR1 SEHNR, CDR2 FQNEAQ (reference sequence). Trimming stripped 5 bases from V and 5 bases from J, with 18 bases between. In DNA, the CDR3 is TGTGCCAGCAGCGAGACTAGGACAGGTGAAACCGGGGAGCTGTTTTTT. Translated, it gives CASSETRTGETGELFF.

The rearrangement links TRBV5-4 to TRBJ2-3, with D possibly matching TRBD1 (6 bases). The CDR3 covers 15 residues. The V and J ends lost 2 bases and 1 base respectively, with 11 bases between them. Germline V gene sequence: CDR1 SGHNT, CDR2 YYREEE (reference sequence). The CDR3 coding sequence is TGTGCCAGCAGCTTACCGGGACAACGCACAGATACGCAGTATTTT. Translated, it gives CASSLPGQRTDTQYF. Full variable domain (remainder filled in from reference TRBV5-4 and TRBJ2-3): ETGVTQSPTHLIKTRGQQVTLRCSSQSGHNTVSWYQQALGQGPQFIFQYYREEENGRGNFPPRFSGLQFPNYSSELNVNALELDDSALYLCASSLPGQRTDTQYFGPGTRLTVL.

This chain links TRBV5-6 with TRBJ2-6, with D tentatively TRBD1 (6 bases). Germline V gives CDR1 SGHDT, CDR2 YYEEEE. Trimming left V 0 bases short and J 4 bases short, with 8 bases between. The length of the CDR3 is 15 residues. This chain's CDR3 is CASSLGGRGANVLTF. In DNA form, the CDR3 reads TGTGCCAGCAGCTTGGGGGGGCGCGGGGCCAACGTCCTGACTTTC.

As regards this clone: This CDR3 is also generated by other DNA sequences in the sample. V gene TRBV2 combines with J gene TRBJ1-5; 7 bases line up with TRBD1. The CDR3 is 14 amino acids. V was clipped by 6 bases and J by 1 base; unmatched bases: 3. From germline, CDR1 is SNHLY and CDR2 FYNNEI. The CDR3 DNA follows: TGTGCCAGCAGCAAGGACAGGAGCAATCAGCCCCAGCATTTT. It yields the protein CASSKDRSNQPQHF.

The gene calls are TRBV5-4 and TRBJ2-7; 7 nucleotides match TRBD2. V lost 0 bases to trimming and J lost 6 bases; unmatched junction nucleotides: 9. In germline, CDR1 is SGHNT, CDR2 YYREEE (reference sequence). The CDR3 is 15 amino acids. CDR3 residues: CASSLEFGAGVEQYF. The CDR3 bases are TGTGCCAGCAGCTTGGAGTTCGGGGCGGGAGTCGAGCAGTACTTC.

This clone appeared a few times. The CDR3 loop reads CASSPPGRALNTEAFF. CDR3 bases: TGTGCCAGCTCACCACCGGGGCGGGCGCTGAACACTGAAGCTTTCTTT. The rearrangement links TRBV18 to TRBJ1-1; tentatively, D is TRBD1 (5 bases). Deletions cut 0 bases from V and 0 bases from J, with 11 bases between. CDR3 length equals 16 residues. CDR1 KGHSH and CDR2 LQKENI come from the germline V gene.

This chain links TRBV4-1 with TRBJ1-4; 7 bases agree with TRBD1. With 0 bases clipped from V and 7 bases from J, the junction kept 8 bases outside the gene matches. The CDR3 runs to 16 residues. Germline assignment: CDR1 MGHRA and CDR2 YSYEKL. DNA of the CDR3: TGCGCCAGCAGCCAAGATGGGACAGCCTTGGGTGAAAAACTGTTTTTT. Amino acids: CASSQDGTALGEKLFF.

The rearrangement uses TRBV6-5 and TRBJ1-1; no clear D. This CDR3 has 11 residues. CDR1 is MNHEY and CDR2 is SVGAGI in the germline V gene. The V end was cut by 2 bases, the J end by 8 bases, with 6 bases between. CDR3 region: CASSYGWEAFF. CDR3 DNA sequence: TGTGCCAGCAGTTACGGCTGGGAAGCTTTCTTT.

The rearrangement uses TRBV7-3 and TRBJ2-5, with D possibly matching TRBD2 (6 bases). The V end was cut by 5 bases, the J end by 1 base, with 14 bases between. The CDR3 is 15 residues long. Germline V CDR1 and CDR2: SGHTA, FQGTGA. CDR3 protein: CASSPRPGSQETQYF. As DNA, the CDR3 is TGTGCCAGCAGCCCCCGGCCCGGGAGCCAAGAGACCCAGTACTTC.

V usage is TRBV4-1 and J usage is TRBJ2-7, with D tentatively TRBD1 (6 bases). Germline CDR1 MGHRA, CDR2 YSYEKL. V was clipped by 2 bases and J by 1 base, with 18 bases between them. The CDR3 extends over 17 amino acids. The CDR3 DNA reads as TGCGCCAGCAGCCAACTCGCTAAGGGGCAGGGGTCCTACGAGCAGTACTTC. Protein sequence: CASSQLAKGQGSYEQYF.

The rearrangement joins TRBV7-8 to TRBJ2-7, with D perhaps TRBD2 (5 bases). The CDR3 contains 17 residues. CDR1 is SGHVS and CDR2 is FQNEAQ in the germline V gene. V lost 1 base, J lost 0 bases, and 16 bases lay in between. The CDR3 spells CASSLGGSGSYSYEQYF. Written as DNA, the CDR3 is TGTGCCAGCAGCTTAGGTGGGTCGGGGAGCTACTCCTACGAGCAGTACTTC.

The chain employs TRBV19 and TRBJ2-7; perhaps TRBD1 as D (6 bases). Trimming shortened V by 6 bases and J by 0 bases, and 18 bases separated the two germline ends. The germline V gene has CDR1 LNHDA and CDR2 SQIVND (reference sequence). The CDR3 is made up of 16 amino acids. The CDR3 is CASRITGQPSSYEQYF. CDR3 sequence (DNA): TGTGCCAGTAGAATAACCGGACAGCCGAGCTCCTACGAGCAGTACTTC.

This clone has more than one count but fewer than ten. The genes are TRBV28 and TRBJ2-7; TRBD2 is a possible D gene (5 bases). This CDR3 region has 14 residues. Germline CDR1 and CDR2: MDHEN and SYDVKM. V lost 9 bases and J 0 bases, leaving 15 bases between the germline ends. The CDR3 nucleotides read TGTGCCAGTTACCGAGACGGGAACTCCTACGAGCAGTACTTC. This translates into CASYRDGNSYEQYF. Drawing the rest from reference TRBV28 and TRBJ2-7, the complete variable domain is DVKVTQSSRYLVKRTGEKVFLECVQDMDHENMFWYRQDPGLGLRLIYFSYDVKMKEKGDIPEGYSVSREKKERFSLILESASTNQTSMYLCASYRDGNSYEQYFGPGTRLTVT.

CDR3 residues: CASSPGQSYSLPETQYF. In nucleotides, the CDR3 is TGTGCCAGCAGCCCGGGACAGAGTTACTCCCTCCCCGAGACCCAGTACTTC. The chain combines TRBV5-4 with TRBJ2-5; the match to TRBD1 covers 7 bases. Germline V gene lookup returns CDR1 SGHNT and CDR2 YYREEE (reference sequence). J lost 5 bases, V lost 4 bases, and 17 bases had no gene match. The CDR3 length is 17 residues.

The chain recombines TRBV18 with TRBJ2-7, with 8 nucleotides matching TRBD1. Germline loops: CDR1 KGHSH, CDR2 LQKENI. V dropped 3 bases and J dropped 2; count of bases not matched to a gene: 6. The CDR3 consists of 15 residues. CDR3 DNA sequence: TGTGCCAGCTCACCGGGGACAGGTGGTACCTACGAGCAGTACTTC. It translates to CASSPGTGGTYEQYF. The variable domain in full, with the rest retrieved from reference TRBV18 and TRBJ2-7, is NAGVMQNPRHLVRRRGQEARLRCSPMKGHSHVYWYRQLPEEGLKFMVYLQKENIIDESGMPKERFSAEFPKEGPSILRIQQVVRGDSAAYFCASSPGTGGTYEQYFGPGTRLTVT.

The J gene is TRBJ1-4, the V gene TRBV5-4; D is unresolved. Germline loops: CDR1 SGHNT, CDR2 YYREEE (reference sequence). The V gene lost 0 bases and the J gene lost 7 bases, with 16 bases spanning the gap. The CDR3 covers 16 residues. CDR3 nucleotides: TGTGCCAGCAGCTTGGGGAAGGGAGGAGGTGGTGAAAAACTGTTTTTT. This gives the protein CASSLGKGGGGEKLFF. The variable domain in full, with the rest retrieved from reference TRBV5-4 and TRBJ1-4, is ETGVTQSPTHLIKTRGQQVTLRCSSQSGHNTVSWYQQALGQGPQFIFQYYREEENGRGNFPPRFSGLQFPNYSSELNVNALELDDSALYLCASSLGKGGGGEKLFFGSGTQLSVL.

The chain is built from TRBV5-4 and TRBJ2-2, with D possibly TRBD2 on 6 matching bases. The V end lost 4 bases, the J end lost 1 base, and 14 bases lay between the germline ends. Germline CDR1 reads SGHNT; CDR2 reads YYREEE (reference sequence). The CDR3 has 16 residues. The CDR3 is CASSTRDSQNTGELFF. The CDR3 nucleotides read TGTGCCAGCAGCACCCGGGACTCACAGAACACCGGGGAGCTGTTTTTT. The full variable domain, its missing parts supplied by reference TRBV5-4 and TRBJ2-2, is ETGVTQSPTHLIKTRGQQVTLRCSSQSGHNTVSWYQQALGQGPQFIFQYYREEENGRGNFPPRFSGLQFPNYSSELNVNALELDDSALYLCASSTRDSQNTGELFFGEGSRLTVL.

This rearrangement joins TRBV2 to TRBJ2-5; 11 bases agree with TRBD2. J was trimmed by 7 bases and V by 6 bases; bases with no gene match: 7. Germline V gene data show CDR1 as SNHLY and CDR2 as FYNNEI. This CDR3 comprises 14 residues. Here the CDR3 reads CASSRLAGLGTQYF. CDR3 DNA sequence: TGTGCCAGCAGCAGACTAGCGGGGTTAGGGACCCAGTACTTC.

The V and J genes are TRBV5-6 and TRBJ1-2, with unresolved D. CDR3 length: 12 residues. Germline CDR1 reads SGHDT; CDR2 reads YYEEEE. The V end lost 1 base, the J end lost 3 bases, and 4 bases lay between the germline ends. The CDR3 region is CASSLYDYGYTF. CDR3 nucleotide sequence: TGTGCCAGCAGCTTGTATGACTATGGCTACACCTTC.

CDR3 coding DNA: TGTGCCAGCAGTGAAGAGGCAGAAATATACTATGGCTACACCTTC. Its protein product is CASSEEAEIYYGYTF. The genes are TRBV2 and TRBJ1-2; D is uncertain. Looked up from germline, CDR1 is SNHLY and CDR2 is FYNNEI. The CDR3 consists of 15 residues. V was shortened by 1 base and J by 3 bases, with 12 bases between the two germline ends.